This TCR beta chain is drawn from a study of beta chain features in type 1 diabetes. This clone turned up a few times. Antigen specificity is unknown. Expressed TCRB transcripts were sequenced, since all the RNA that had been isolated was reverse transcribed. The protocol was immunoSEQ multiplex PCR, while the TCRdb copy is restricted to in-frame clones and leaves out a portion. The table has more than 350,000 clones, over 10% seen once. Findings and limits, study-wide: Researchers caution that PCR might favor shorter templates, equally among patients and controls. Unsettled here was the matter of whether HLA type influences TCRB rearrangement.

Germline V lookup: CDR1 SGHAT, CDR2 FQNNGV. The CDR3 loop spans 15 amino acids. J was trimmed by 6 bases and V by 1 base; bases with no gene match: 1. Researchers reported sorting CD4+ naive, central memory, regulatory and stem cell-like memory cells via CD45RO/CCR7/CD25/CD127/CD95/CD27. The source material was naive CD4+ T cells from blood. V and J are TRBV11-2 and TRBJ2-2, with 11 bases matching TRBD2. The clonotype comes from a woman between 18 and 29 years old in good health. CDR3 coding DNA: TGTGCCAGCAGCTTAGGACTAGCGGGACCCGGGGAGCTGTTTTTT. Translated: CASSLGLAGPGELFF.